The present T cell receptor (beta chain) was sequenced within a study of blood T cell repertoires in COVID-19. Cohort assignment relied on participant-reported clinical history. Among Cohort 3 donors, those recovered had two negative PCRs, clearance, or symptom resolution. TCRdb keeps only in-frame clones here, not all; method: immunoSEQ multiplex PCR. The table has over 250,000 clones, 88% seen once. Trimming removed 1 base from V and 2 bases from J, with 15 bases in between. Germline V gene sequence: CDR1 MDHEN, CDR2 SYDVKM. CDR3 length equals 17 residues. This TCR was recovered from a woman between 50 and 59 years old who had recovered from COVID-19. V is TRBV28 and J is TRBJ1-5, with D unclear. The sample taken for sequencing was PBMCs or T cells enriched from blood (not recorded which). CDR3 loop: CASSLYPGRSGNQPQHF. CDR3 nucleotides: TGTGCCAGCAGTTTATACCCGGGTCGGAGCGGCAATCAGCCCCAGCATTTT. Variable domain in full (rest from reference TRBV28 and TRBJ1-5): DVKVTQSSRYLVKRTGEKVFLECVQDMDHENMFWYRQDPGLGLRLIYFSYDVKMKEKGDIPEGYSVSREKKERFSLILESASTNQTSMYLCASSLYPGRSGNQPQHFGDGTRLSIL.